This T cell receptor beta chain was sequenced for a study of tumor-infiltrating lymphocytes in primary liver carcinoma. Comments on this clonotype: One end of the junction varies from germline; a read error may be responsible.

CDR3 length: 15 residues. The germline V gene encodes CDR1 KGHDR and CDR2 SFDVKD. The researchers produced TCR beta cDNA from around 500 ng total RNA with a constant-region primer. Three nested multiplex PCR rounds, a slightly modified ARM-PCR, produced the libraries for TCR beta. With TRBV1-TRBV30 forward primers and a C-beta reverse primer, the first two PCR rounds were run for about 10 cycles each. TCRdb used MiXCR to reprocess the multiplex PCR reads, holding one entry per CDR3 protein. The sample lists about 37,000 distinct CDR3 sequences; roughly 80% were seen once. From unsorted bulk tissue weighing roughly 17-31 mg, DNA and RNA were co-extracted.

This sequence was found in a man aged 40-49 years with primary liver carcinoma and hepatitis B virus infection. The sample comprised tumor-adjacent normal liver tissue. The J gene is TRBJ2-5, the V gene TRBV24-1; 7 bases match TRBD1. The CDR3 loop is CATCDAGGAGETQYF. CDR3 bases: TGTGCCACCTGTGATGCAGGGGGTGCAGGGGAGACCCAGTATTTC.